This T cell receptor (beta chain) was sequenced for a study of preoperative IRX-2 immunotherapy in early breast cancer. Trimming removed 4 bases at V and 2 bases at J, with 18 bases between. CDR1 is SGHRS and CDR2 is YFSETQ in the germline V gene. The CDR3 has 16 residues. Assay used: immunoSEQ multiplex PCR; TCRdb lists only in-frame clones, some missing. The table shows about 45,000 clones, with around 77% occurring only once. The sample's treatment: preoperative locoregional IRX-2 cytokine immunotherapy. Patients received preoperative, locoregional IRX-2 cytokine immunotherapy in a phase Ib study. V is TRBV5-1 and J is TRBJ2-5; a weak D match, TRBD2 (5 bases). This sequence was found in a human donor with breast cancer. Sequencing used tumor tissue, obtained after IRX-2 immunotherapy. The CDR3 DNA reads as TGCGCCAGCAGCCAGATACCTGGACTGGCACAAGAGACCCAGTACTTC. Protein: CASSQIPGLAQETQYF.